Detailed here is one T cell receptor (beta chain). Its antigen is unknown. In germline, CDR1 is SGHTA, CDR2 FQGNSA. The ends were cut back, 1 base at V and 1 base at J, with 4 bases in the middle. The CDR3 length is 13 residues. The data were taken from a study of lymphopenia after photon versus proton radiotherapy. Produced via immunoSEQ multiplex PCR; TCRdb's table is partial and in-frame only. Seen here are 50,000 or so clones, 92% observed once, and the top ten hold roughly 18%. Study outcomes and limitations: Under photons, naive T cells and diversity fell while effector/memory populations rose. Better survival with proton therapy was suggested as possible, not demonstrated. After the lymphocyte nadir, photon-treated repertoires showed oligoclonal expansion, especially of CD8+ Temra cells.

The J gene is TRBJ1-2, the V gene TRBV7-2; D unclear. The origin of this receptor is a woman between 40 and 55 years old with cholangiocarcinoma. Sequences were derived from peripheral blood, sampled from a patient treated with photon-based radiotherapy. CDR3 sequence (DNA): TGTGCCAGCAGCTTAGTTTATAACTATGGCTACACCTTC. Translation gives CASSLVYNYGYTF.